The source of this T cell receptor beta chain is a study of T cells in localized non-small cell lung cancer. Study outcomes and limitations: Heterogeneity cannot be ruled out, as sequencing used one tumor region only. Among the tissues sampled, uninvolved adjacent lung had the highest T cell clonality, above tumor. Greater T cell density in blood accompanied longer overall survival. Adjacent lung had a median approximately 57 of the 100 largest tumor clones.

This clone was detected once. Its matching antigen is unknown. Trimming removed 0 bases from V and 0 bases from J, with 9 bases in between. CDR3 length equals 16 residues. Germline CDR1 reads PRHDT; CDR2 reads FYEKMQ (reference sequence). Data came from immunoSEQ multiplex PCR; TCRdb stores just in-frame clones and leaves some out. The sample comprises some 14,000 clones, roughly nine tenths of which are singletons, and 2.7% rests with the top ten. This sequence originates from a man aged 35 to 70 with stage III lung adenocarcinoma. V and J are TRBV13 and TRBJ2-1, with D possibly being TRBD2 (5 bases). The sequencing used peripheral blood mononuclear cells, collected before any cancer treatment. The CDR3 sequence is CASSLGGSPSYNEQFF. CDR3 in DNA: TGTGCCAGCAGCTTAGGGGGGAGTCCCTCCTACAATGAGCAGTTCTTC.